This T cell receptor (beta chain) originates from a study of CD8+ T cells in alopecia areata. Regarding this clone: The same CDR3 also results from other DNA sequences found in this sample.

Treatment in this sample: oral pan-JAK inhibitor, 5-10 mg twice daily. Both peripheral blood and punch biopsies of lesional scalp skin were obtained from patients who had alopecia areata. Isolated RNA was reverse transcribed into cDNA used as the sequencing template. Only in-frame clones appear in the TCRdb table, and some are missing; sequencing was by immunoSEQ multiplex PCR. The table lists about 250,000 clones, 60% of them singletons. The V gene's germline CDR1 is SQVTM and CDR2 ANQGSEA. This CDR3 has 12 residues. The junction had 0 bases not matched to a gene; V was cut back by 4 bases and J by 4 bases.

The clonotype was recovered from a human donor with alopecia areata. This rearrangement joins TRBV29-1 to TRBJ2-3; 9 nucleotides line up with TRBD1. Sequencing used CD4+ T cells sorted from blood, obtained at week 52, from a patient treated with tofacitinib. Here the CDR3 reads CSVGQGADTQYF. CDR3 coding DNA: TGCAGCGTTGGACAGGGGGCAGATACGCAGTATTTT.